The entry below gives a single TCR beta chain sequence along with its context. Its specificity is unknown. The sample is drawn from a study of cytomegalovirus exposure and HLA in healthy donors. Study at large: Previous work identified 95 million to 120 million unique TCR beta sequences from 200 million or so T cells. Whole-study results and caveats: Most TCRs appeared rarely, but some public TCRs recurred in many donors.

Primers for the PCR totalled 60 Vbeta and 13 Jbeta. Measured with immunoSEQ multiplex PCR; TCRdb has only the in-frame clones, and not every one. The sample carries around 150,000 clones, about 74% recorded once. With 4 bases clipped from V and 2 bases from J, the junction kept 2 bases outside the gene matches. Germline values: CDR1 SNHLY, CDR2 FYNNEI. This CDR3 contains 13 residues. This TCR came from a man younger than 40 in good health and CMV-seronegative. The rearrangement uses TRBV2 and TRBJ2-7, with 7 bases lining up with TRBD1. Sequenced sample: PBMCs. The CDR3 nucleotides are TGTGCCAGCAGTGCCCAGGGGGCCTACGAGCAGTACTTC. Translating it yields CASSAQGAYEQYF.